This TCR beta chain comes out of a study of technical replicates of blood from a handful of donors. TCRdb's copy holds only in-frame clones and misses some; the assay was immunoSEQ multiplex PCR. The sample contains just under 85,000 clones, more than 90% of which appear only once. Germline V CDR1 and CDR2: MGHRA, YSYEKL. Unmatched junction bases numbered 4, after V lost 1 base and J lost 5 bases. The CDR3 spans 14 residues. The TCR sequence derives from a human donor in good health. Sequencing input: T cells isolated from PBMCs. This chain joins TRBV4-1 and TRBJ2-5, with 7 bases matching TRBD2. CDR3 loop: CASSQATSTETQYF. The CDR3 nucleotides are TGCGCCAGCAGCCAAGCGACTAGCACGGAGACCCAGTACTTC.